One sample yielded the 12 T cell receptor beta chains listed below, sequenced in a study of blood T cells in healthy people across ages. Sample-barcoded 5' priming and a J-beta primer mix drove a second PCR of about 7 to 11 cycles. Each CDR3 protein gets one entry after TCRdb re-called the 5' RACE reads with MiXCR. The profile shows roughly 720,000 distinct CDR3 sequences, about 55% of them singletons. Sample: blood. These receptors were collected from a man older than 75 in good health.

This clonotype was recorded a few times. This chain joins TRBV2 and TRBJ2-5; D remains unclear. Germline values: CDR1 SNHLY, CDR2 FYNNEI. The V end lost 7 bases, the J end lost 2 bases, and 14 bases lay between the germline ends. The CDR3 consists of 14 residues. CDR3 protein: CASKYSRWQETQYF. The CDR3, as DNA: TGTGCCAGCAAATATAGCAGGTGGCAAGAGACCCAGTACTTC.

This chain links TRBV20-1 with TRBJ2-5, with a weak D call TRBD2 (7 bases). The end of the DNA fits TRBJ2-7 better, so the J call may be wrong. CDR1 DFQATT and CDR2 SNEGSKA come from the germline V gene (reference sequence). The CDR3 totals 13 residues. The CDR3 loop reads CSAWASGTYEQYF. The CDR3 DNA reads TGCAGTGCTTGGGCAAGCGGGACATACGAGCAGTACTTC.

This CDR3 reads CASSPLRPGPLTPYHEQYF. The CDR3 nucleotides are TGTGCCAGCAGCCCTCTTCGACCGGGACCCCTCACTCCCTACCACGAGCAGTACTTC. The chain uses TRBV6-1 and TRBJ2-7; either TRBD1 or TRBD2 may fit D (5 bases each). The CDR3 totals 19 residues. Trimming shortened V by 6 bases and J by 5 bases, and 32 bases separated the two germline ends. Germline assignment: CDR1 MNHNS and CDR2 SASEGT.

CDR3: CASRGLASQKPYNEQFF. In nucleotides, the CDR3 is TGTGCCAGCAGAGGGCTAGCAAGCCAAAAACCCTACAATGAGCAGTTCTTC. The genes are TRBV11-2 and TRBJ2-1; tentatively, D is TRBD2 (5 bases). The length of the CDR3 is 17 residues. The germline gives CDR1 SGHAT, CDR2 FQNNGV. With 6 bases removed from V and 2 bases from J, the gap between germline ends came to 20 bases.

This clonotype was observed a handful of times. CDR3 protein: CASSLILAGNEQFF. DNA for the CDR3: TGTGCCAGCAGCTTAATACTAGCGGGTAATGAGCAGTTCTTC. The rearrangement links TRBV7-2 to TRBJ2-1, with TRBD2 matching 9 bases. Per germline, CDR1 SGHTA and CDR2 FQGNSA. The CDR3 has 14 residues. V lost 2 bases and J lost 7; bases outside the gene matches: 3. Variable domain in full (rest from reference TRBV7-2 and TRBJ2-1): GAGVSQSPSNKVTEKGKDVELRCDPISGHTALYWYRQSLGQGLEFLIYFQGNSAPDKSGLPSDRFSAERTGGSVSTLTIQRTQQEDSAVYLCASSLILAGNEQFFGPGTRLTVL.

The rearrangement joins TRBV7-6 to TRBJ2-3, with D tentatively TRBD1 (5 bases). Trimming stripped 5 bases from V and 0 bases from J, with 12 bases between. The germline V gene has CDR1 SGHVS and CDR2 FNYEAQ. The CDR3 extends over 15 amino acids. The CDR3 bases are TGTGCCAGCAGCCACCGGACACCTAGCACAGATACGCAGTATTTT. It encodes CASSHRTPSTDTQYF.

V usage is TRBV27 and J usage is TRBJ2-5; the D gene is possibly TRBD2 (6 bases). V dropped 3 bases and J dropped 5 bases, with 10 bases sitting between them. The CDR3 extends over 13 amino acids. Per the germline V gene, CDR1 is MNHEY and CDR2 is SMNVEV (reference sequence). The DNA for the CDR3 is TGTGCCAGCAGTTTGCGGGGTCCGGAGACCCAGTACTTC. Its protein is CASSLRGPETQYF.

The chain joins TRBV7-2 to TRBJ2-5, with a weak D call TRBD2 (6 bases). The germline V gene encodes CDR1 SGHTA and CDR2 FQGNSA. CDR3 length: 15 residues. V lost 5 bases to trimming and J lost 4 bases, with 17 bases between them. The CDR3 reads CASSGRLGRGETQYF. The CDR3 DNA sequence: TGTGCCAGCAGCGGGCGACTAGGAAGGGGAGAGACCCAGTACTTC.

This chain uses TRBV2 with TRBJ2-3, with TRBD2 matching 9 bases. The CDR3 covers 16 residues. From germline, CDR1 is SNHLY and CDR2 FYNNEI. V lost 8 bases, J lost 5 bases, and 14 bases stayed unmatched. CDR3 sequence reads: CASSPSGGGAVDTQYF. The CDR3 DNA reads as TGTGCCAGCTCCCCCTCTGGCGGGGGGGCGGTAGATACGCAGTATTTT.

The chain carries TRBV6-5 and TRBJ2-7; D may be TRBD1 (6 bases). The J call may be incorrect, as the DNA end agrees better with TRBJ2-5. The germline V gene encodes CDR1 MNHEY and CDR2 SVGAGI. This CDR3 contains 14 residues. In DNA, the CDR3 is TGTGCCAGCAGTTACTCGGACAGAGACGAGACCCAGTACTTC. Protein: CASSYSDRDETQYF.

This clonotype was found once. The V and J genes are TRBV20-1 and TRBJ1-1; 8 nucleotides align to TRBD1. This CDR3 is 15 amino acids long. The junction had 5 bases not matched to a gene; V was cut back by 0 bases and J by 2 bases. The germline V gene encodes CDR1 DFQATT and CDR2 SNEGSKA (reference sequence). CDR3 nucleotide sequence: TGCAGTGCTAGAGACGGGACAGGCGGTAACACTGAAGCTTTCTTT. It translates to CSARDGTGGNTEAFF.

The chain joins TRBV5-1 to TRBJ1-6, with D perhaps TRBD1 (5 bases). The V gene lost 0 bases and the J gene lost 9 bases, with 13 bases spanning the gap. This CDR3 is 15 amino acids long. Germline V gene sequence: CDR1 SGHRS, CDR2 YFSETQ. The CDR3 DNA reads as TGCGCCAGCAGCTTGGGACGGACATCACCTTCACCCCTCCACTTT. It encodes CASSLGRTSPSPLHF. The full variable domain, its missing parts supplied by reference TRBV5-1 and TRBJ1-6, is KAGVTQTPRYLIKTRGQQVTLSCSPISGHRSVSWYQQTPGQGLQFLFEYFSETQRNKGNFPGRFSGRQFSNSRSEMNVSTLELGDSALYLCASSLGRTSPSPLHFGNGTRLTVT.